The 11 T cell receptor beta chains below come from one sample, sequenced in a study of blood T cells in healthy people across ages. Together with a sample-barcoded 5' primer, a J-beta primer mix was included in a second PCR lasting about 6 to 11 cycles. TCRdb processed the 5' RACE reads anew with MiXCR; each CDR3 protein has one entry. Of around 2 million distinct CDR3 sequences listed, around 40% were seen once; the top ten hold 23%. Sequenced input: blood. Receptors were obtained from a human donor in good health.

The CDR3 region is CASSFDYSSTDTQYF. In nucleotides, the CDR3 is TGTGCCAGCAGCTTCGACTACTCTAGCACAGATACGCAGTATTTT. V and J are TRBV7-2 and TRBJ2-3; possibly TRBD2 for D (5 bases). The CDR3 sequence is 15 residues long. Trimming took off 3 bases at V and 0 bases at J, with 10 bases between the two ends. Germline V lookup: CDR1 SGHTA, CDR2 FQGNSA.

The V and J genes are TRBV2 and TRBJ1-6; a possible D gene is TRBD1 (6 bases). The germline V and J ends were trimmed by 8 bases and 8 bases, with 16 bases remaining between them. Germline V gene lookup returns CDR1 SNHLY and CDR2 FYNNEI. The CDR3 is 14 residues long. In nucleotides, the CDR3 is TGTGCCAGCGCCCCGCAGGGGATGGATTCACCCCTCCACTTT. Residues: CASAPQGMDSPLHF.

This chain's CDR3 is CASSSLRGADTQYF. CDR3 in DNA: TGTGCCAGCAGCTCCCTCAGGGGGGCAGATACGCAGTATTTT. The chain is built from TRBV7-3 and TRBJ2-3; perhaps TRBD1 as D (7 bases). Germline V CDR1 and CDR2: SGHTA, FQGTGA. This CDR3 contains 14 residues. Trimming shortened V by 4 bases and J by 4 bases, and 12 bases separated the two germline ends.

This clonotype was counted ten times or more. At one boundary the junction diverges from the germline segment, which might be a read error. The CDR3 sequence: CASSLDLETQYF. In nucleotides, the CDR3 is TGTGCCAGCAGCTTAGATTTGGAGACCCAGTACTTC. The rearrangement joins TRBV5-1 to TRBJ2-5; D gene uncertain. CDR1 is SGHRS, CDR2 YFSETQ, per germline. The CDR3 contains 12 residues.

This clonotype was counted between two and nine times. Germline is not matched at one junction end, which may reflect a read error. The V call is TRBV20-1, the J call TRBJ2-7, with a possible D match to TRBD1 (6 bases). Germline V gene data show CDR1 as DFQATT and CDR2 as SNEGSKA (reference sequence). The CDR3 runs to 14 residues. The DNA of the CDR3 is TGTAGTGCCGAACACAGGGTCGGCTCCTACGAGCAGTACTTC. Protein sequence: CSAEHRVGSYEQYF.

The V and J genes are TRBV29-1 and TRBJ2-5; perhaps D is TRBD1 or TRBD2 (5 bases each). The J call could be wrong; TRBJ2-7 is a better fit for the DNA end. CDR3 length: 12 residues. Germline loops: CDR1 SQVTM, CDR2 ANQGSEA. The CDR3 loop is CSVDGTVFEQYF. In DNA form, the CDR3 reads TGCAGCGTTGACGGGACCGTGTTCGAGCAGTACTTC.

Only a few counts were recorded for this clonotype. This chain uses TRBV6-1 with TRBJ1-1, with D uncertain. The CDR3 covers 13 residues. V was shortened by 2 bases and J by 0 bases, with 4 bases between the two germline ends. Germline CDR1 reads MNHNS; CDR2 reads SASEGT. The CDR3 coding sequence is TGTGCCAGCAGTGAAACTTTGAACACTGAAGCTTTCTTT. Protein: CASSETLNTEAFF.

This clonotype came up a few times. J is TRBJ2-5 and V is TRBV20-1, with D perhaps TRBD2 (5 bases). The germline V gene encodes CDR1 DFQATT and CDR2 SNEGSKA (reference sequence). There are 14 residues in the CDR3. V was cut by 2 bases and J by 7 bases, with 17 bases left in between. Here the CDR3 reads CSARPTSGPGTQYF. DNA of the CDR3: TGCAGTGCTAGACCCACCAGCGGACCGGGGACCCAGTACTTC.

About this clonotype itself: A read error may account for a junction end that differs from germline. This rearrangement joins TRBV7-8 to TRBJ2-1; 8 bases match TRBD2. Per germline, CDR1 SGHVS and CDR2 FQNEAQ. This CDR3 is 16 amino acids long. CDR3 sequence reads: CAGSSGGDWNYNEQFF. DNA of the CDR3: TGTGCCGGCAGCTCCGGGGGGGACTGGAACTACAATGAGCAGTTCTTC.

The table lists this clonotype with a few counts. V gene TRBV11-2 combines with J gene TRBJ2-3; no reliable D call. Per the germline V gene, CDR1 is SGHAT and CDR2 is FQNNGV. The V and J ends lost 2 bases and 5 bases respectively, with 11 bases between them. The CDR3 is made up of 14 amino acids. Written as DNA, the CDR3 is TGTGCCAGCAGCTTATTATTAGCCAAAGATACGCAGTATTTT. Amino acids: CASSLLLAKDTQYF.

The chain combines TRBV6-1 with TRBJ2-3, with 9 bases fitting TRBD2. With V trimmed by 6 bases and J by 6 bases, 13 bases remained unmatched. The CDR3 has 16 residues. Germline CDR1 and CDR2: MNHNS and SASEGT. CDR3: CASSEMGLAVGDTQYF. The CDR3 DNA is TGTGCCAGCAGCGAAATGGGACTAGCAGTCGGGGATACGCAGTATTTT.